This TCR beta chain was profiled in a study of blood T cell repertoires in COVID-19. For the study at large: There were acute and convalescent COVID-19 samples, and they came from the United States, Italy and Spain. The cDNA or gDNA used as material had been derived from T cells, B-cell-depleted T cells, or PBMCs.

With 6 bases clipped from V and 5 bases from J, the junction kept 6 bases outside the gene matches. The CDR3 runs 13 residues. Germline loops: CDR1 KGHSH, CDR2 LQKENI. As handled by the study authors: Researchers report that nucleated cell counts were estimated from reference gene primer amplification. Profiled with immunoSEQ multiplex PCR; TCRdb holds only in-frame clones, not every one. The V and J calls and clone size were taken over from that table, and D and trimming were inferred from the DNA. The data contain some 260,000 clones, approximately 90% of them singletons. The origin of this receptor is a man between 18 and 29 years old with active or convalescent COVID-19. Sequencing was carried out using peripheral blood. The genes are TRBV18 and TRBJ1-2, with TRBD1 matching 7 bases. CDR3 sequence reads: CASSLDRDYGYTF. Here the CDR3 DNA reads TGTGCCAGCTCCCTCGACAGGGATTATGGCTACACCTTC.